The 30 T cell receptor beta chains given below trace back to one sample, sequenced in a study of blood T cell repertoires in COVID-19. Only in-frame clones appear in the TCRdb table, and some are missing; sequencing was by immunoSEQ multiplex PCR. The table has 150,000 to 200,000 clones, 83% seen once. Specimen: peripheral blood. The source of these receptors is a woman in her 70s with COVID-19, enrolled during active disease.

V usage is TRBV19 and J usage is TRBJ2-4; D might be TRBD1 (6 bases). Germline V CDR1 and CDR2: LNHDA, SQIVND (reference sequence). The CDR3 has 14 residues. V lost 1 base, J lost 4 bases, and 8 bases lay in between. The DNA of the CDR3 is TGTGCCAGTAGTATAGCCCAGGGGAAAAACATTCAGTACTTC. Its translation: CASSIAQGKNIQYF.

This clone was observed once. Other DNA sequences in this specimen translate into the identical CDR3. This chain links TRBV27 with TRBJ2-3, with a tentative D call TRBD1 (5 bases). V lost 2 bases, J lost 1 base, and 7 bases lay in between. Per the germline V gene, CDR1 is MNHEY and CDR2 is SMNVEV (reference sequence). The CDR3 runs 14 residues. The CDR3 region has the DNA TGTGCCAGCAGTTTAGCCAGGGGCACAGATACGCAGTATTTT. Amino acids: CASSLARGTDTQYF.

The rearrangement joins TRBV19 to TRBJ1-2, with 12 bases fitting TRBD1. The junction had 14 bases not matched to a gene; V was cut back by 5 bases and J by 4 bases. There are 18 residues in the CDR3. Germline CDR1 is LNHDA and CDR2 is SQIVND (reference sequence). The CDR3 region is CASSSDRDRGPQRYGYTF. CDR3 coding DNA: TGTGCCAGTAGTTCCGACCGGGACAGGGGGCCGCAACGCTATGGCTACACCTTC.

The V call is TRBV6-5, the J call TRBJ1-3; a possible D gene is TRBD1 (5 bases). CDR3 length: 13 residues. V was shortened by 5 bases and J by 3 bases, with 8 bases between the two germline ends. Per the germline V gene, CDR1 is MNHEY and CDR2 is SVGAGI. This chain's CDR3 is CASSTGGGNTIYF. In nucleotides, the CDR3 is TGTGCCAGCAGTACCGGGGGTGGAAACACCATATATTTT.

The chain has TRBV19 and TRBJ2-1, with 7 bases fitting TRBD2. Germline V gene sequence: CDR1 LNHDA, CDR2 SQIVND (reference sequence). V was pared by 5 bases and J by 0 bases, with 4 bases of the junction left unmatched. The CDR3 spans 15 residues. This chain's CDR3 is CASSLGEGSYNEQFF. CDR3 coding DNA: TGTGCCAGTAGTTTGGGGGAGGGCTCCTACAATGAGCAGTTCTTC.

This CDR3 is CASSQDGTTSEQFF. CDR3 DNA sequence: TGTGCCAGCAGCCAAGACGGGACTACCAGTGAGCAGTTCTTC. The V gene is TRBV3-1 (or the pseudogene TRBV3-2), the J gene TRBJ2-1; 7 positions agree with TRBD2. This CDR3 is 14 amino acids long. The junction had 5 bases not matched to a gene; V was cut back by 0 bases and J by 9 bases. Germline V gene sequence: CDR1 LGHDT, CDR2 YNNKEL (reference sequence).

The CDR3 DNA reads as TGTGCCAGCAGCTTACCGGGGCAGGGGGGTCGGGAGCAGTACTTC. It specifies CASSLPGQGGREQYF. This chain links TRBV7-2 with TRBJ2-7; a weak D match, TRBD1 (7 bases). CDR3 length: 15 amino acids. Germline V gene lookup returns CDR1 SGHTA and CDR2 FQGNSA. Deletions cut 2 bases from V and 7 bases from J, with 18 bases between.

The chain combines TRBV5-1 with TRBJ1-1; no clear D gene. Germline CDR1 reads SGHRS; CDR2 reads YFSETQ. This CDR3 has 14 residues. The V end lost 0 bases, the J end lost 7 bases, and 13 bases lay between the germline ends. The CDR3 is CASSLEYSFNEAFF. As DNA, the CDR3 is TGCGCCAGCAGCTTGGAATATAGTTTTAATGAAGCTTTCTTT. Looking up the rest from reference TRBV5-1 and TRBJ1-1 gives the full variable domain: KAGVTQTPRYLIKTRGQQVTLSCSPISGHRSVSWYQQTPGQGLQFLFEYFSETQRNKGNFPGRFSGRQFSNSRSEMNVSTLELGDSALYLCASSLEYSFNEAFFGQGTRLTVV.

V gene TRBV10-1 combines with J gene TRBJ2-3, with D hard to call. The CDR3 spans 13 residues. Trimming removed 2 bases from V and 6 bases from J, with 9 bases in between. Germline CDR1 is WNHNN and CDR2 is SYGVQD (reference sequence). CDR3 amino acids: CASSEGGLDTQYF. DNA of the CDR3: TGCGCCAGCAGTGAGGGCGGATTGGATACGCAGTATTTT.

The rearrangement links TRBV3-1 (or the pseudogene TRBV3-2) to TRBJ2-1; 7 bases align to TRBD1. Germline V CDR1 and CDR2: LGHDT, YNNKEL (reference sequence). Losses at the gene ends were 1 base for V and 8 bases for J; bases not matched to a gene: 8. CDR3 length: 15 residues. The CDR3 sequence is CASSQAETGYDEQFF. In DNA, the CDR3 is TGTGCCAGCAGCCAAGCCGAGACAGGGTACGATGAGCAGTTCTTC.

This chain uses TRBV9 with TRBJ2-3; 9 bases match TRBD2. Germline V CDR1 and CDR2: SGDLS, YYNGEE. There are 16 residues in the CDR3. V dropped 0 bases and J dropped 5; count of bases not matched to a gene: 7. The CDR3 protein is CASSVGSLAGLDTQYF. The CDR3, as DNA: TGTGCCAGCAGCGTAGGTAGCCTAGCGGGATTAGATACGCAGTATTTT.

This clone came up once. The rearrangement joins TRBV7-2 to TRBJ2-7; D is uncertain. Trimming stripped 0 bases from V and 0 bases from J, with 9 bases between. Looked up from germline, CDR1 is SGHTA and CDR2 is FQGNSA. This CDR3 spans 15 amino acids. CDR3 sequence (DNA): TGTGCCAGCAGCTTAGCTTCCACCAGCTCCTACGAGCAGTACTTC. It encodes CASSLASTSSYEQYF.

The chain is built from TRBV5-6 and TRBJ1-2; 9 positions match TRBD1. This CDR3 has 16 residues. Germline values: CDR1 SGHDT, CDR2 YYEEEE. V dropped 4 bases and J dropped 5; count of bases not matched to a gene: 12. CDR3 amino acids: CASSTLGQGRTYGYTF. The DNA of the CDR3 is TGTGCCAGCAGCACATTAGGACAGGGGCGAACTTATGGCTACACCTTC.

The genes are TRBV6-2 or TRBV6-3 and TRBJ2-1; 15 nucleotides align to TRBD2. Losses at the gene ends were 5 bases for V and 4 bases for J; bases not matched to a gene: 3. This CDR3 spans 16 amino acids. Germline CDR1 MNHEY, CDR2 SVGEGT. Here the CDR3 DNA reads TGTGCCAGCAGTCCCGGGACTAGCGGGAGGTACAATGAGCAGTTCTTC. Translated: CASSPGTSGRYNEQFF.

This chain joins TRBV15 and TRBJ2-7; D is possibly TRBD1 (6 bases). Trimming took off 8 bases at V and 2 bases at J, with 16 bases between the two ends. This CDR3 is 14 amino acids long. Germline CDR1 is LNHNV and CDR2 is YYDKDF (reference sequence). CDR3 region: CATAPRQAPYEQYF. Here the CDR3 DNA reads TGTGCCACCGCGCCTCGACAGGCTCCCTACGAGCAGTACTTC. Combining the CDR3 with reference TRBV15 and TRBJ2-7 gives the whole variable domain DAMVIQNPRYQVTQFGKPVTLSCSQTLNHNVMYWYQQKSSQAPKLLFHYYDKDFNNEADTPDNFQSRRPNTSFCFLDIRSPGLGDTAMYLCATAPRQAPYEQYFGPGTRLTVT.

The rearrangement joins TRBV27 to TRBJ2-7, with D maybe TRBD1 (5 bases). This CDR3 is 14 amino acids long. CDR1 is MNHEY, CDR2 SMNVEV, per germline (reference sequence). The V gene lost 3 bases and the J gene lost 5 bases, with 14 bases spanning the gap. As DNA, the CDR3 is TGTGCCAGCAGTTTCTTGACAGATGGGCACGAGCAGTACTTC. Translating gives CASSFLTDGHEQYF.

In DNA form, the CDR3 reads TGCGCCAGCAGCTCACCACCCGTCGGAGGGGCGAACACTGAAGCTTTCTTT. Translated, it gives CASSSPPVGGANTEAFF. The gene calls are TRBV5-1 and TRBJ1-1, with TRBD1 as a possible D gene (5 bases). V lost 3 bases to trimming and J lost 1 base, with 19 bases between them. Per germline, CDR1 SGHRS and CDR2 YFSETQ. The CDR3 is made up of 17 amino acids. The variable domain in full, with the rest retrieved from reference TRBV5-1 and TRBJ1-1, is KAGVTQTPRYLIKTRGQQVTLSCSPISGHRSVSWYQQTPGQGLQFLFEYFSETQRNKGNFPGRFSGRQFSNSRSEMNVSTLELGDSALYLCASSSPPVGGANTEAFFGQGTRLTVV.

This clone was detected a few times. V and J are TRBV24-1 and TRBJ2-1, with TRBD2 matching over 7 bases. CDR3 length: 13 residues. Germline V gene lookup returns CDR1 KGHDR and CDR2 SFDVKD. Trimming took 9 bases from V and 8 from J; bases not matched to a gene: 9. The CDR3 DNA reads as TGTGCCACCTCGGGACTACCCAATTATGAGCAGTTCTTC. Amino acid sequence: CATSGLPNYEQFF.

This chain joins TRBV12-2 and TRBJ2-3; the table's D call, TRBD1, was not checked against the DNA. TRBV12-2 is a pseudogene. The CDR3 length is 16 residues. This chain's CDR3 is CASRLALRTSTDTQYF. CDR3 nucleotide sequence: TGTGCAAGTCGCTTAGCGCTCAGAACAAGCACAGATACGCAGTATTTT.

V and J are TRBV4-3 and TRBJ2-1; D not certain. The V gene's germline CDR1 is LGHNA and CDR2 YSLEER. The V end lost 0 bases, the J end lost 0 bases, and 12 bases lay between the germline ends. CDR3 length: 17 residues. The CDR3 DNA reads as TGCGCCAGCAGCCAAGAAACCCTAGTCAGCTCCTACAATGAGCAGTTCTTC. This codes for CASSQETLVSSYNEQFF.

The CDR3 loop is CASSQDRGGVYGYTF. The CDR3 region has the DNA TGCGCCAGCAGCCAAGATCGAGGCGGAGTCTATGGCTACACCTTC. This chain uses TRBV4-1 with TRBJ1-2; D gene ambiguous. Germline V lookup: CDR1 MGHRA, CDR2 YSYEKL. Trimming shortened V by 0 bases and J by 4 bases, and 12 bases separated the two germline ends. CDR3 length equals 15 residues.

The chain carries TRBV10-1 and TRBJ1-1, with 9 bases that match TRBD1. The CDR3 is 13 residues long. With V trimmed by 3 bases and J by 11 bases, 7 bases remained unmatched. The germline gives CDR1 WNHNN, CDR2 SYGVQD (reference sequence). The CDR3 region is CASSESTGGFAFF. The DNA of the CDR3 is TGCGCCAGCAGTGAAAGTACAGGGGGCTTCGCTTTCTTT.

V usage is TRBV9 and J usage is TRBJ2-3; D gene uncertain. The CDR3 is 15 amino acids. V dropped 3 bases and J dropped 9 bases, with 20 bases sitting between them. Per germline, CDR1 SGDLS and CDR2 YYNGEE. CDR3: CASSASPGFVETQYF. The DNA of the CDR3 is TGTGCCAGCAGCGCCAGCCCTGGATTTGTGGAGACGCAGTATTTT.

This chain connects TRBV5-8 to TRBJ2-4; D is unresolved. V was shortened by 0 bases and J by 0 bases, with 7 bases between the two germline ends. Germline CDR1 and CDR2: SGHTS and YDEGEE. This CDR3 contains 15 residues. The CDR3 DNA follows: TGTGCCAGCAGCTTGGACGGGTTAGCCAAAAACATTCAGTACTTC. Amino acids: CASSLDGLAKNIQYF.

This sequence joins TRBV2 and TRBJ2-6; D remains ambiguous. V shed 6 bases and J shed 0 bases, with 15 bases lying between them. Germline lookup yields CDR1 SNHLY and CDR2 FYNNEI. This CDR3 comprises 17 residues. The CDR3 bases are TGTGCCAGCAGGAAGCCAGGAATGAGCTCTGGGGCCAACGTCCTGACTTTC. It encodes CASRKPGMSSGANVLTF.

The chain is built from TRBV6-5 and TRBJ2-7; TRBD2 is a possible D gene (6 bases). The CDR3 runs 16 residues. Germline lookup yields CDR1 MNHEY and CDR2 SVGAGI. Trimming removed 1 base from V and 7 bases from J, with 20 bases in between. Here the CDR3 DNA reads TGTGCCAGCAGTTACTACGGACGGGAGTTAGTGGAAGAGCAGTACTTC. This gives the protein CASSYYGRELVEEQYF.

The chain links TRBV19 to TRBJ2-1, with 8 bases aligning to TRBD2. Germline CDR1 and CDR2: LNHDA and SQIVND (reference sequence). This CDR3 spans 17 amino acids. The V and J ends lost 3 bases and 0 bases, in that order; junction bases with no gene match: 7. The CDR3 loop reads CASSISGVTSSYNEQFF. CDR3 nucleotide sequence: TGTGCCAGTAGTATTAGCGGGGTTACGTCCTCCTACAATGAGCAGTTCTTC.

The genes are TRBV7-2 and TRBJ1-1, with D hard to call. The CDR3 length is 13 residues. V was shortened by 0 bases and J by 3 bases, with 5 bases between the two germline ends. Germline-derived CDR1 and CDR2 are SGHTA and FQGNSA. CDR3 sequence reads: CASSLAADTEAFF. CDR3 nucleotide sequence: TGTGCCAGCAGCTTAGCAGCGGACACTGAAGCTTTCTTT.

This rearrangement joins TRBV19 to TRBJ2-7, with D maybe TRBD1 (6 bases). The CDR3 consists of 14 residues. CDR1 is LNHDA, CDR2 SQIVND, per germline (reference sequence). The germline V and J ends were trimmed by 4 bases and 0 bases, with 10 bases remaining between them. Here the CDR3 reads CASSTGHLSYEQYF. The CDR3 DNA is TGTGCCAGTAGTACGGGACACCTCTCCTACGAGCAGTACTTC.

V gene TRBV7-2 combines with J gene TRBJ2-3; D is unresolved. Trimming shortened V by 2 bases and J by 4 bases, and 13 bases separated the two germline ends. CDR1 is SGHTA, CDR2 FQGNSA, per germline. There are 15 residues in the CDR3. The CDR3, as DNA: TGTGCCAGCAGCTTATATCTAGTTGGCGCAGATACGCAGTATTTT. Translation gives CASSLYLVGADTQYF.